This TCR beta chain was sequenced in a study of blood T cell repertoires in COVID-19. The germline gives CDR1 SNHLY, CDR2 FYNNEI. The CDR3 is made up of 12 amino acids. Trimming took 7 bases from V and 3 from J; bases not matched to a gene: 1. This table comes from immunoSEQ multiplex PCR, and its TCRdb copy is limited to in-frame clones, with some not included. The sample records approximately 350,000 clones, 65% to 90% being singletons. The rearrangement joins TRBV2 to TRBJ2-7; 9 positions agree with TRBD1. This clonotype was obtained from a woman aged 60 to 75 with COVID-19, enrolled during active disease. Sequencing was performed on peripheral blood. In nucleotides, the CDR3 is TGTGCCAGCAAGGACAGGGGCTACGAGCAGTACTTC. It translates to CASKDRGYEQYF.